The clone carrying this TCR beta chain was observed a few times. TCRdb's copy holds only in-frame clones and misses some; the assay was immunoSEQ multiplex PCR. The repertoire includes about 77,000 clones, about 80% of them detected once, and around 5% sits in the top ten. This sample is drawn from a study of blood T cell repertoires in COVID-19. Germline-derived CDR1 and CDR2 are MNHEY and SMNVEV (reference sequence). V trimming: 5 bases; J trimming: 10 bases; junction bases outside the gene matches: 12. The CDR3 has 14 residues. The origin of this receptor is a woman in her sixties or seventies with acute or convalescent COVID-19. The chain uses TRBV27 and TRBJ1-2; 8 nucleotides agree with TRBD1. The sample was peripheral blood. The CDR3 reads CASSPGGTGLDYTF. The CDR3 coding sequence is TGTGCCAGCAGTCCTGGGGGGACAGGACTGGACTACACCTTC.